This TCR beta chain was sequenced during a study of post-analysis software for immune sequencing data (dated by TCRdb to between 2015 and 2017). Background on the whole study: Recorded disease courses included relapsing-remitting, secondary progressive and progressive-relapsing multiple sclerosis, with some patients lacking subtype annotation. Patient repertoires were compared against ten to twelve previously published healthy control repertoires from donors aged roughly 6 to 26 years. A subset of samples was prepared in parallel using single-end sample barcoding, then pooled and co-amplified after Illumina adapter ligation.

To demonstrate the VDJtools post-analysis software, TCR beta repertoires were profiled from the peripheral blood of more than ten young patients with multiple sclerosis. The multiple sclerosis patients were children and adolescents between roughly 6 and 17 years of age. Results and caveats for the whole study, not just this receptor: Compared with controls, multiple sclerosis patients had significantly lower normalized Chao1 diversity, a finding suggesting substantial peripheral T-cell clonal expansion. Four or five TRBV segments, including TRBV5-6, TRBV5-1 and TRBV20-1, were significantly more frequent in patients than controls. The control group was slightly older than the multiple sclerosis patient group. When samples were clustered directly using the F measure, samples prepared in the same batch co-clustered strongly, which prompted a batch-effect correction.

Compared with germline, V lacks 4 bases and J lacks 2 bases; bases without a gene match: 5. Reading the germline V gene (reference sequence) gives CDR1 LGHDT and CDR2 YNNKEL. Taken from cysteine to phenylalanine, the CDR3 has 16 residues. Only CDR3 DNA is held: 48 bases, read in frame from base 1. To prepare the library, PCR was applied. TCRdb shows the sequencer as Illumina HiSeq 2500. Unique molecular identifiers were incorporated into TCR beta cDNA libraries to reduce PCR and sequencing biases. Every 1 to 10 million input T cells yielded approximately 500,000 cDNA molecules, meaning each molecule approximated one T cell. The patient libraries were prepared and sequenced using the same protocol as the earlier healthy control dataset. Samples belonging to the same batch were prepared together, multiplexed and sequenced on a shared HiSeq lane. The authors processed their data as follows. MIGEC was used to process the raw barcoded reads, and molecular identifier groups with only a single read were discarded before consensus assembly and CDR3 extraction. Clonotype tables were post-analysed with VDJtools, and diversity was normalized by down-sampling all datasets to the smallest sample size. To correct batch-related cross-sample contamination, repertoire overlap clustering matched CDR3 amino acid sequences but not nucleotide sequences. Using fastp at Q25 and MiXCR, TCRdb reprocessed the public reads and kept productive beta chains. Under each unique CDR3 protein, matching rows form one entry showing the most common genes and DNA. The V and J calls and clone size come from TCRdb's table, not from the authors' own analysis. Counted in this sample were a few hundred thousand distinct CDR3 sequences; roughly 34% of them appeared once. The ten largest clones take up 4.5% to 7.5% of the sample.

The table lists this clonotype with a few counts. The antigen it recognizes is unknown. No much larger clone exists at a distance of one base, and base qualities are not known. The chain links TRBV3-1 with TRBJ2-3, with 11 bases in between that match TRBD2. Input material: blood. This TCR derives from a girl aged 2-17 years with multiple sclerosis. The DNA sequence reads TGTGCCAGCAGCCCCACTAGCGGGGGAACCACAGATACGCAGTATTTT. This codes for CASSPTSGGTTDTQYF.